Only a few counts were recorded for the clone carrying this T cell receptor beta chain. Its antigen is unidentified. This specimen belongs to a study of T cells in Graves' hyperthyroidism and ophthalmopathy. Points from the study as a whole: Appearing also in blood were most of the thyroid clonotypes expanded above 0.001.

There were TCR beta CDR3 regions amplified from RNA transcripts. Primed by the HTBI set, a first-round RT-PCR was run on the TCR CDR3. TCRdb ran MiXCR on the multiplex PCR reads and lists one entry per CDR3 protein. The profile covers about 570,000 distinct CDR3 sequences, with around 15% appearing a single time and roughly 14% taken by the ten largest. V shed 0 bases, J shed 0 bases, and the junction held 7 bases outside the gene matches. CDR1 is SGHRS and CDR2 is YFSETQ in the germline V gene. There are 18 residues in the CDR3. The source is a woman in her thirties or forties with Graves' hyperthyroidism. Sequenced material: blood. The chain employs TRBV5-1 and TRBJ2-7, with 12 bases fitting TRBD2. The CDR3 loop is CASSLAGLAGLSSYEQYF. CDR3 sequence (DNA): TGCGCCAGCAGCTTGGCGGGACTAGCGGGTCTGAGCTCCTACGAGCAGTACTTC.